This TCR beta chain emerged from a study of molecular identifiers for immune sequencing clone quantification. For this clonotype: What it binds is not known.

Previously reported methods and listed TCR primers produced the bulk TCR libraries. TCRdb itself ran the PCR reads through MiXCR, one entry per CDR3 protein. Of approximately 320,000 distinct CDR3 sequences in the sample, 24% were seen once. Whole-study results and caveats: Jurkat TCR RNA spiked in from one cell reportedly remained identifiable amid approximately 970,000 naive cells. Effector cells had over 97% of their molecules in clones above 20 RNA copies, while naive cells had under 1%.

A CD8+CD4-CCR7+CD45RA+ phenotype served as the sorting definition for naive CD8 T cells. Per germline, CDR1 MNHEY and CDR2 SVGEGT. Trimming stripped 0 bases from V and 8 bases from J, with 16 bases between. The CDR3 loop spans 15 amino acids. The genes are TRBV6-2 or TRBV6-3 and TRBJ1-2; D is ambiguous. Sequenced material: naive CD8+ T cells from blood, with Jurkat cell RNA spiked in. The subset was: FACS-sorted CD8+CD4-CCR7+CD45RA+ naive T cells. This TCR was recovered from a human donor in good health. Some libraries in this study had Jurkat cell RNA spiked in. CDR3 nucleotide sequence: TGTGCCAGCAGTTACTCTTTCGACATTCAAACGGGCTACACCTTC. This codes for CASSYSFDIQTGYTF.